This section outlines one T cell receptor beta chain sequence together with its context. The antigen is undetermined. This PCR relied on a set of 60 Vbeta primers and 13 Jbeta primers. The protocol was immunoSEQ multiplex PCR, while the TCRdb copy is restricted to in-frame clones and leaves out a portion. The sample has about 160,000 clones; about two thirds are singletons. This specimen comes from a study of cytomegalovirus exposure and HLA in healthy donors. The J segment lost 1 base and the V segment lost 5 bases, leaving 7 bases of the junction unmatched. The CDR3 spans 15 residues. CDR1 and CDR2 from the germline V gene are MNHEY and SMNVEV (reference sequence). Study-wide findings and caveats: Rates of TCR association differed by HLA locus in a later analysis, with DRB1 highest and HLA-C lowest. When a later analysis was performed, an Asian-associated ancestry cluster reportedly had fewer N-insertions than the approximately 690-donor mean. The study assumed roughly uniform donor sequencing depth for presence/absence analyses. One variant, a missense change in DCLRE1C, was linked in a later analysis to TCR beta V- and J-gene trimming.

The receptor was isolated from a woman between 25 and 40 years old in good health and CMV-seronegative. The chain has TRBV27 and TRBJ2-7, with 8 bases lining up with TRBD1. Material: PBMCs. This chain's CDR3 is CASSPSTGASYEQYF. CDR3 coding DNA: TGTGCCAGCAGTCCATCGACAGGGGCTTCCTACGAGCAGTACTTC.